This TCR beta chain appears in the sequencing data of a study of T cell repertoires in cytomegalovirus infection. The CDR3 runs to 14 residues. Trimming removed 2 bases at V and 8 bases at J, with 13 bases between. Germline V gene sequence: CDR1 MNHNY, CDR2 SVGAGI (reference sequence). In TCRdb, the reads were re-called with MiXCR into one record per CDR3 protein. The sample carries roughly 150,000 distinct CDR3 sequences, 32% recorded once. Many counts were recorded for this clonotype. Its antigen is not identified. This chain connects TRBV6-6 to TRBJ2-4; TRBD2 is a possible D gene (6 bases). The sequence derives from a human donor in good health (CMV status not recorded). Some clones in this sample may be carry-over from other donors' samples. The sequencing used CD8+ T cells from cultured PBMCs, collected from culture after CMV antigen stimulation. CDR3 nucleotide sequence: TGTGCCAGCAGTTACACTTCGGGAGAGGACATTCAGTACTTC. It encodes CASSYTSGEDIQYF.